Presented here are 9 T cell receptor beta chains from one specimen sequenced in a study of vaccination and CD4 T cells after COVID-19. Treatment given: approximately 11-day PBMC culture with coronavirus spike peptide pools or control peptides (ViraFEST assay). These receptors' antigens are unknown. Sequenced with the Oncomine TCR Beta short-read assay was DNA taken from cultured CD4+ T cells. TCRdb itself ran the PCR reads through MiXCR, one entry per CDR3 protein. The sample lists some 10,000 distinct CDR3 sequences; under 50% were seen once. The material was cultured CD4+ T cells from blood, obtained after SARS-CoV-2 vaccination. These receptors all stem from a human donor with COVID-19.

J is TRBJ2-5 and V is TRBV20-1; 9 bases align to TRBD2. Germline trimming cut 1 base from V and 6 bases from J; bases unmatched to any gene: 6. The CDR3 totals 14 residues. CDR1 is DFQATT, CDR2 SNEGSKA, per germline (reference sequence). The CDR3 nucleotides read TGCAGTGCTAGAGCGACTAGCGGCCTGAAGACCCAGTACTTC. Residues: CSARATSGLKTQYF.

This clonotype was detected once. V is TRBV11-2 and J is TRBJ2-1, with D unclear. The V end lost 5 bases, the J end lost 2 bases, and 13 bases lay between the germline ends. There are 15 residues in the CDR3. Germline V gives CDR1 SGHAT, CDR2 FQNNGV. DNA for the CDR3: TGTGCCAGCAGCGGCCAGGACGGTACCTACAATGAGCAGTTCTTC. Translating gives CASSGQDGTYNEQFF.

This clonotype was counted a single time. The chain recombines TRBV6-4 with TRBJ2-3, with TRBD2 identical over 11 bases. Unmatched junction bases numbered 6, after V lost 8 bases and J lost 2 bases. Germline lookup yields CDR1 MRHNA and CDR2 SNTAGT. This CDR3 has 15 residues. The CDR3 sequence: CASRISGGATDTQYF. In DNA, the CDR3 is TGTGCCAGCCGAATTAGCGGGGGGGCCACAGATACGCAGTATTTT.

The chain joins TRBV7-9 to TRBJ1-2; 9 bases match TRBD1. The CDR3 spans 13 residues. Trimming at V came to 3 bases and at J to 7 bases, leaving 3 bases not matched to a gene. From germline, CDR1 is SEHNR and CDR2 FQNEAQ (reference sequence). The CDR3 spells CASSFDRGGGYTF. The CDR3 bases are TGTGCCAGCAGCTTCGACAGGGGGGGTGGCTACACCTTC.

This clonotype was counted only a few times. CDR3 loop: CASSRARETQYF. CDR3 nucleotides: TGTGCCAGCAGCAGGGCCAGAGAGACCCAGTACTTC. The chain has TRBV25-1 and TRBJ2-5, with a possible D match to TRBD1 (5 bases). Germline V CDR1 and CDR2: MGHDK, SYGVNS. V dropped 6 bases and J dropped 4 bases, with 9 bases sitting between them. The CDR3 has 12 residues.

This clonotype has just a few counts. This chain connects TRBV20-1 to TRBJ2-5, with no clear D. Germline V gives CDR1 DFQATT, CDR2 SNEGSKA (reference sequence). The CDR3 totals 14 residues. Trimming left V 1 base short and J 7 bases short, with 16 bases between. The DNA of the CDR3 is TGCAGTGCTAGAGTGTCCGCCACGACCCGGACCCAGTACTTC. It specifies CSARVSATTRTQYF.

The genes are TRBV7-6 and TRBJ2-3; 11 nucleotides match TRBD2. V gave up 0 bases and J gave up 5 bases; unmatched junction bases: 10. CDR3 length equals 18 residues. CDR1 and CDR2 from the germline V gene are SGHVS and FNYEAQ. For the CDR3, the DNA is TGTGCCAGCAGCTTAGCATCGTCCTTAGCGGGGGGGCGAGATACGCAGTATTTT. Translation gives CASSLASSLAGGRDTQYF.

The rearrangement joins TRBV28 to TRBJ2-1, with 8 bases fitting TRBD2. This CDR3 is 14 amino acids long. Germline V gene data show CDR1 as MDHEN and CDR2 as SYDVKM. V was pared by 10 bases and J by 2 bases, with 7 bases of the junction left unmatched. Here the CDR3 DNA reads TGTGCCACCGGGAGGGGGGGCCCCTACAATGAGCAGTTCTTC. It encodes CATGRGGPYNEQFF.

The chain combines TRBV6-1 with TRBJ1-1; 7 bases match TRBD1. CDR3 length equals 13 residues. The trim removed 8 bases at V and 2 bases at J, leaving 5 bases unmatched. Germline assignment: CDR1 MNHNS and CDR2 SASEGT. The CDR3 DNA follows: TGTGCCAGCTCGACAGGGAAAAACACTGAAGCTTTCTTT. This encodes CASSTGKNTEAFF.